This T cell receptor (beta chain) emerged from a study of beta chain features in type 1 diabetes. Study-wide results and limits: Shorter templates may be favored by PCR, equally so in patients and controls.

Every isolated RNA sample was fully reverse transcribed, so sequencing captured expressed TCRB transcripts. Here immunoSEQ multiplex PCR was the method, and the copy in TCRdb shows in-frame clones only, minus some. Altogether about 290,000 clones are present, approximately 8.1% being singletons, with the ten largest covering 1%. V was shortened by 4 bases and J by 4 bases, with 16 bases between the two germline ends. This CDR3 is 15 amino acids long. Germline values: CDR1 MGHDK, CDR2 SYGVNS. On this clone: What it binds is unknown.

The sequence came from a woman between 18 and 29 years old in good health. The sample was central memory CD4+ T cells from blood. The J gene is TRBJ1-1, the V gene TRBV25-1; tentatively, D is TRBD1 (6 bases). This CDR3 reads CASSGAGAVGTEAFF. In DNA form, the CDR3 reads TGTGCCAGCAGTGGAGCAGGGGCGGTCGGCACTGAAGCTTTCTTT. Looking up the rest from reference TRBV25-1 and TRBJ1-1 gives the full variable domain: EADIYQTPRYLVIGTGKKITLECSQTMGHDKMYWYQQDPGMELHLIHYSYGVNSTEKGDLSSESTVSRIRTEHFPLTLESARPSHTSQYLCASSGAGAVGTEAFFGQGTRLTVV.